These 21 T cell receptor beta chains were sequenced from one sample in a study of T cell responses to AZD1222 COVID-19 vaccine. Profiled with immunoSEQ multiplex PCR; TCRdb holds only in-frame clones, not every one. This sample carries approximately 120,000 clones, about 89% of them seen once, and the ten largest clones take approximately 4.2%. This specimen was peripheral blood, taken on day 0 of AZD1222 vaccination. The receptor set was obtained from an adult in good health.

The chain combines TRBV6-2 or TRBV6-3 with TRBJ2-2, with TRBD2 matching over 11 bases. The CDR3 runs to 19 residues. Germline trimming cut 2 bases from V and 4 bases from J; bases unmatched to any gene: 12. CDR1 MNHEY and CDR2 SVGEGT come from the germline V gene. The CDR3 loop reads CASSYGLAGGDLGTGELFF. Here the CDR3 DNA reads TGTGCCAGCAGTTACGGCCTAGCGGGGGGCGATCTCGGCACCGGGGAGCTGTTTTTT.

This chain links TRBV24-1 with TRBJ2-3; perhaps D is TRBD1 or TRBD2 (5 bases each). The CDR3 totals 14 residues. Germline lookup yields CDR1 KGHDR and CDR2 SFDVKD. V lost 4 bases and J lost 8, with 15 bases in between. DNA of the CDR3: TGTGCCACCAGTGACCCCGGGGCAACCCCTACGCAGTATTTT. It yields the protein CATSDPGATPTQYF.

The chain carries TRBV28 and TRBJ2-6; TRBD1 matches at 9 bases. Per the germline V gene, CDR1 is MDHEN and CDR2 is SYDVKM. The V gene end was trimmed by 8 bases and the J gene end by 4 bases; junction bases not matched to a gene: 15. There are 18 residues in the CDR3. The CDR3 nucleotides are TGTGCCAGCGGCCAGGGAACAGGGGGCGCGAGGGGGGCCAACGTCCTGACTTTC. This codes for CASGQGTGGARGANVLTF.

The J gene is TRBJ1-1, the V gene TRBV28; the D is unclear. Looked up from germline, CDR1 is MDHEN and CDR2 is SYDVKM. Between the trimmed V and J ends, which lost 7 bases and 1 base, there was a span of 10 bases. This CDR3 contains 13 residues. Here the CDR3 DNA reads TGTGCCAGCACCTCCCCGGCGAACACTGAAGCTTTCTTT. Translating it yields CASTSPANTEAFF.

This sequence joins TRBV19 and TRBJ1-1; 8 nucleotides align to TRBD1. CDR1 is LNHDA, CDR2 SQIVND, per germline (reference sequence). The CDR3 is 20 residues long. After removal of 0 bases from V and 0 bases from J, the junction contained 15 bases not matched to a gene. The CDR3 loop is CASSIDLGTGTSRMNTEAFF. CDR3 coding DNA: TGTGCCAGTAGTATAGATCTGGGGACAGGTACGAGTAGGATGAACACTGAAGCTTTCTTT.

The rearrangement uses TRBV12-5 and TRBJ1-3; D is undetermined. This CDR3 is built from 14 residues. Germline assignment: CDR1 LGHNT and CDR2 FRNRAP. With 0 bases removed from V and 5 bases from J, the gap between germline ends came to 8 bases. CDR3 residues: CASGLVAGRNTIYF. The CDR3 DNA reads as TGTGCTAGTGGTTTGGTAGCAGGTCGAAACACCATATATTTT.

The chain uses TRBV7-2 and TRBJ2-5; D assignment may be TRBD1 or TRBD2 (5 bases each). Germline CDR1 reads SGHTA; CDR2 reads FQGNSA. V was pared by 5 bases and J by 9 bases, with 22 bases between. This CDR3 has 15 amino acids. In DNA form, the CDR3 reads TGTGCCAGCAGCCCATCGGCGACGGGGCAAGGGGCCCAGTACTTC. It encodes CASSPSATGQGAQYF.

The chain links TRBV6-6 to TRBJ1-3; possible D gene TRBD1, 5 bases. V dropped 2 bases and J dropped 6 bases, with 14 bases sitting between them. This CDR3 comprises 15 residues. Germline CDR1 reads MNHNY; CDR2 reads SVGAGI (reference sequence). The CDR3 is CASSYEGSRANTIYF. CDR3 nucleotides: TGTGCCAGCAGTTACGAAGGAAGCAGGGCAAACACCATATATTTT.

The chain recombines TRBV18 with TRBJ1-2, with 7 positions matching TRBD1. V lost 2 bases and J lost 7; bases outside the gene matches: 7. The V gene's germline CDR1 is KGHSH and CDR2 LQKENI. The CDR3 is made up of 14 amino acids. CDR3 nucleotide sequence: TGTGCCAGCTCACCAATTGAGGGGGCGAGTGGCTACACCTTC. This codes for CASSPIEGASGYTF.

In its sample, this clone was seen once. The chain carries TRBV3-1 (or the pseudogene TRBV3-2) and TRBJ2-7, with D tentatively TRBD1 (5 bases). Trimming stripped 6 bases from V and 6 bases from J, with 9 bases between. Germline V lookup: CDR1 LGHDT, CDR2 YNNKEL (reference sequence). The length of the CDR3 is 11 residues. The CDR3 spells CASRSGREQYF. The CDR3 DNA reads TGTGCCAGCAGGTCAGGGCGCGAGCAGTACTTC.

The rearrangement joins TRBV18 to TRBJ2-1; possible D gene TRBD2, 5 bases. With 0 bases removed from V and 7 bases from J, the gap between germline ends came to 10 bases. Germline V gives CDR1 KGHSH, CDR2 LQKENI. The CDR3 spans 14 residues. The CDR3 DNA reads TGTGCCAGCTCACCACCCCGGGGAAGGAATGAGCAGTTCTTC. Amino acids: CASSPPRGRNEQFF.

The chain recombines TRBV19 with TRBJ1-2; the D is unclear. This CDR3 has 13 residues. Looked up from germline, CDR1 is LNHDA and CDR2 is SQIVND (reference sequence). Trimming stripped 7 bases from V and 4 bases from J, with 13 bases between. The CDR3 here is CASMGPDGYGYTF. CDR3 nucleotide sequence: TGTGCCAGTATGGGTCCGGACGGCTATGGCTACACCTTC.

This clone was counted once. V gene TRBV7-9 combines with J gene TRBJ2-7; TRBD1 aligns across 11 bases. The CDR3 sequence is 16 residues long. Trimming cost V 2 bases and J 4 bases; bases outside gene matches: 7. Per the germline V gene, CDR1 is SEHNR and CDR2 is FQNEAQ (reference sequence). The CDR3 protein is CASSLPGQGVPYEQYF. CDR3 bases: TGTGCCAGCAGCTTACCGGGACAGGGGGTTCCATACGAGCAGTACTTC.

The chain uses TRBV12-3 or TRBV12-4 and TRBJ2-7; D is undetermined. The germline V and J ends were trimmed by 6 bases and 0 bases, with 9 bases remaining between them. The CDR3 runs to 13 residues. The CDR3 sequence: CASRPQSSYEQYF. The CDR3 nucleotides read TGTGCCAGCAGACCACAGAGCTCCTACGAGCAGTACTTC.

The chain is built from TRBV29-1 and TRBJ2-7; 7 bases agree with TRBD2. V shed 4 bases and J 2 bases; nucleotides not matched to a gene: 8. CDR1 and CDR2 from the germline V gene are SQVTM and ANQGSEA. The CDR3 runs 14 residues. CDR3 coding DNA: TGCAGCGTTGCCGCCAGTCGGGGGGCCTACGAGCAGTACTTC. Its protein product is CSVAASRGAYEQYF.

The chain couples TRBV5-1 to TRBJ2-3; TRBD2 matches at 8 bases. Germline CDR1 and CDR2: SGHRS and YFSETQ. The CDR3 consists of 14 residues. V was pared by 4 bases and J by 3 bases, with 4 bases of the junction left unmatched. CDR3 nucleotides: TGCGCCAGCAGCGAGCGGGGGATAACAGATACGCAGTATTTT. Residues: CASSERGITDTQYF.

This chain joins TRBV7-9 and TRBJ1-4; TRBD1 matches at 12 bases. CDR1 and CDR2 (germline): SEHNR, FQNEAQ (reference sequence). The length of the CDR3 is 16 residues. V lost 5 bases, J lost 4 bases, and 5 bases stayed unmatched. Here the CDR3 reads CASSTGQGAVNEKLFF. Written as DNA, the CDR3 is TGTGCCAGCAGCACGGGACAGGGGGCGGTTAATGAAAAACTGTTTTTT.

V usage is TRBV18 and J usage is TRBJ1-5; 8 nucleotides agree with TRBD1. In germline, CDR1 is KGHSH, CDR2 LQKENI. CDR3 length: 15 amino acids. V trimming: 3 bases; J trimming: 3 bases; junction bases outside the gene matches: 4. The CDR3 reads CASSPSTGVNQPQHF. The CDR3 coding sequence is TGTGCCAGCTCACCTTCGACAGGGGTCAATCAGCCCCAGCATTTT.

The chain joins TRBV19 to TRBJ2-3, with a possible D match to TRBD2 (6 bases). The V and J ends lost 5 bases and 1 base respectively, with 19 bases between them. Germline loops: CDR1 LNHDA, CDR2 SQIVND (reference sequence). CDR3 length: 17 amino acids. The CDR3 DNA reads TGTGCCAGTAGTTTCTTCCCCGGAATAGCGGGCACAGATACGCAGTATTTT. It codes for CASSFFPGIAGTDTQYF.

The CDR3 protein is CASSFSTVNNSPLHF. CDR3 DNA: TGTGCCAGCAGCTTTTCGACAGTGAATAATTCACCCCTCCACTTT. The chain links TRBV7-2 to TRBJ1-6, with D possibly being TRBD1 (5 bases). In germline, CDR1 is SGHTA, CDR2 FQGNSA. There are 15 residues in the CDR3. V was cut by 3 bases and J by 5 bases, with 11 bases left in between. The complete variable domain, with remaining parts taken from reference TRBV7-2 and TRBJ1-6, reads GAGVSQSPSNKVTEKGKDVELRCDPISGHTALYWYRQSLGQGLEFLIYFQGNSAPDKSGLPSDRFSAERTGGSVSTLTIQRTQQEDSAVYLCASSFSTVNNSPLHFGNGTRLTVT.

The count of this clone is one. The chain carries TRBV7-6 and TRBJ1-5; D may be TRBD1 (5 bases). The V and J ends lost 5 bases and 6 bases respectively, with 11 bases between them. The CDR3 has 13 residues. Germline V gene data show CDR1 as SGHVS and CDR2 as FNYEAQ. The CDR3 region is CASSPGWAQPQHF. The CDR3 coding sequence is TGTGCCAGCAGCCCAGGGTGGGCTCAGCCCCAGCATTTT.